Reported below is one TCR beta chain. This CDR3 has 15 amino acids. V lost 0 bases, J lost 5 bases, and 13 bases lay in between. Per germline, CDR1 SGDLS and CDR2 YYNGEE. These data belong to a study of CD8 T cells in Susac syndrome. With random hexamers, reverse transcription was performed on about 0.45 to 1 ug of RNA. TCRdb analysed the immunoSEQ multiplex PCR reads with MiXCR anew, one entry per CDR3 protein. Here the sample spans 100,000 or so distinct CDR3 sequences, about 96% being singletons. This chain connects TRBV9 to TRBJ2-3; D possibly corresponds to TRBD2 (6 bases). The TCR was taken from a human donor with Susac syndrome. Input material: CD8+ T cells from PBMCs. The CDR3 reads CASSVAMTGRDTQYF. DNA for the CDR3: TGTGCCAGCAGCGTAGCTATGACCGGGAGAGATACGCAGTATTTT.